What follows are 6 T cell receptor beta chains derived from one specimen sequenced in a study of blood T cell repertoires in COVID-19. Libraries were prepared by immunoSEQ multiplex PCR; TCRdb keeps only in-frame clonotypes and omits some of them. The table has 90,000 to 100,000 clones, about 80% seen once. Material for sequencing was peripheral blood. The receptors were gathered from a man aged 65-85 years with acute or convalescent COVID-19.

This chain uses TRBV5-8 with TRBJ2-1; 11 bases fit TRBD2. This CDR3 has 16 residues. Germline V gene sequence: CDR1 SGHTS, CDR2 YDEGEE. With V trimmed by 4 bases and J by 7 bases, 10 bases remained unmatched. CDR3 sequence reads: CASSVEPSGRNNEQFF. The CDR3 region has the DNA TGTGCCAGCAGCGTGGAACCTAGCGGGAGGAATAATGAGCAGTTCTTC.

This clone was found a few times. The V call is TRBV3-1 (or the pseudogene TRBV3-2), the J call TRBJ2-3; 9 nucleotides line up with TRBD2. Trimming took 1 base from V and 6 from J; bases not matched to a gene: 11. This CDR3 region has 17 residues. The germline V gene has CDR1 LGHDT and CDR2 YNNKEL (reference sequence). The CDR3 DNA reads TGTGCCAGCAGCCAAGTGGGACTAGCCTCTTTGGGTGATACGCAGTATTTT. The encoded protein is CASSQVGLASLGDTQYF.

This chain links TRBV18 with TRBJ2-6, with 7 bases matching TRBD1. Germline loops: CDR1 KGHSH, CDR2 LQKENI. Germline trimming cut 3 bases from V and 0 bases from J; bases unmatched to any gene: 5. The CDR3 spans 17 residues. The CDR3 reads CASSPASGGSGANVLTF. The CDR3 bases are TGTGCCAGCTCACCCGCCTCAGGGGGCTCTGGGGCCAACGTCCTGACTTTC.

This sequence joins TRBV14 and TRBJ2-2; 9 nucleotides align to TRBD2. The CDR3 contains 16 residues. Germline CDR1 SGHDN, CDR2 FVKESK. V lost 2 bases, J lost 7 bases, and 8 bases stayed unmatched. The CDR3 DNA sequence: TGTGCCAGCAGCCAACGGACTAGCGCGACGGACGGGGAGCTGTTTTTT. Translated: CASSQRTSATDGELFF.

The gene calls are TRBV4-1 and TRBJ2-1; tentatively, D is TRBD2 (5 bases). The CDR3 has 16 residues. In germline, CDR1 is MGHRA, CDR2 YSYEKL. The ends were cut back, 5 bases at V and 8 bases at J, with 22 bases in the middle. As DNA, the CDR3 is TGCGCCAGCAGCTCAAGGGATTCCTCCCCGGAGGATGAGCAGTTCTTC. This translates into CASSSRDSSPEDEQFF.

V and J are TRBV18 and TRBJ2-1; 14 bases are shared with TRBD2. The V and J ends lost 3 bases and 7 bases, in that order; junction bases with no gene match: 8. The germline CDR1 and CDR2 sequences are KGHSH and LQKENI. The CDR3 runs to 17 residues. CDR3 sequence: CASSPGTSGSVPNEQFF. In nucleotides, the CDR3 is TGTGCCAGCTCACCCGGGACTAGCGGGAGTGTTCCGAATGAGCAGTTCTTC.